These 12 T cell receptor beta chains share one sample of origin, sequenced in a study of blood T cell repertoires in COVID-19. Produced via immunoSEQ multiplex PCR; TCRdb's table is partial and in-frame only. The sample yields 650,000 to 800,000 clones, just under 90% seen once. The sample was peripheral blood. The receptors stem from a woman under 30 with acute or convalescent COVID-19.

The CDR3: CASSRPGQGFTEAFF. CDR3 nucleotide sequence: TGTGCCAGCAGCCGTCCTGGACAGGGGTTCACTGAAGCTTTCTTT. The V gene is TRBV5-5, the J gene TRBJ1-1; 9 bases agree with TRBD1. V trimming: 4 bases; J trimming: 4 bases; junction bases outside the gene matches: 8. Germline V gene lookup returns CDR1 SGHKS and CDR2 YYEKEE (reference sequence). The CDR3 length is 15 residues.

V usage is TRBV5-1 and J usage is TRBJ1-2; 7 bases match TRBD1. Germline V lookup: CDR1 SGHRS, CDR2 YFSETQ. The CDR3 loop spans 15 amino acids. V was pared by 4 bases and J by 7 bases, with 13 bases of the junction left unmatched. CDR3 in amino acids: CASSPGQAQRVGYTF. CDR3 sequence (DNA): TGCGCCAGCAGCCCCGGACAGGCCCAAAGGGTTGGCTACACCTTC.

The V call is TRBV19, the J call TRBJ1-1; 7 nucleotides line up with TRBD1. Looked up from germline, CDR1 is LNHDA and CDR2 is SQIVND (reference sequence). The CDR3 totals 16 residues. V was pared by 5 bases and J by 4 bases, with 13 bases of the junction left unmatched. CDR3 DNA: TGTGCCAGTAGTCCCTTGACAGGGATCTCGGCCACTGAAGCTTTCTTT. It encodes CASSPLTGISATEAFF.

The chain joins TRBV18 to TRBJ2-1; a possible D gene is TRBD2 (6 bases). The CDR3 extends over 15 amino acids. Trimming stripped 2 bases from V and 3 bases from J, with 11 bases between. The germline gives CDR1 KGHSH, CDR2 LQKENI. The CDR3 DNA reads TGTGCCAGCTCACCAGCGCGGGGATTCTACAATGAGCAGTTCTTC. Translated: CASSPARGFYNEQFF. Looking up the rest from reference TRBV18 and TRBJ2-1 gives the full variable domain: NAGVMQNPRHLVRRRGQEARLRCSPMKGHSHVYWYRQLPEEGLKFMVYLQKENIIDESGMPKERFSAEFPKEGPSILRIQQVVRGDSAAYFCASSPARGFYNEQFFGPGTRLTVL.

The chain uses TRBV6-6 and TRBJ2-7, with TRBD1 identical over 7 bases. The CDR3 covers 17 residues. Germline CDR1 MNHNY, CDR2 SVGAGI (reference sequence). V trimming: 5 bases; J trimming: 5 bases; junction bases outside the gene matches: 18. For the CDR3, the DNA is TGTGCCAGCAGTCGATCACAGGGGTCCAATACCTTCCACGAGCAGTACTTC. It specifies CASSRSQGSNTFHEQYF.

The V gene is TRBV2, the J gene TRBJ2-7; 8 bases align to TRBD2. Losses at the gene ends were 5 bases for V and 0 bases for J; bases not matched to a gene: 18. This CDR3 is built from 19 residues. The germline gives CDR1 SNHLY, CDR2 FYNNEI. CDR3 amino acids: CASSSMGGGPLTSSYEQYF. The CDR3 DNA sequence: TGTGCCAGCAGTTCGATGGGCGGGGGGCCACTGACGAGCTCCTACGAGCAGTACTTC.

V gene TRBV29-1 combines with J gene TRBJ1-2; 9 bases are shared with TRBD1. This CDR3 is built from 20 residues. CDR1 and CDR2 from the germline V gene are SQVTM and ANQGSEA. Trimming at V came to 6 bases and at J to 1 base, leaving 24 bases not matched to a gene. CDR3 residues: CSVENSGQSRDREDNYGYTF. The CDR3 coding sequence is TGCAGCGTGGAGAACTCGGGCCAGTCCCGGGACAGGGAGGATAACTATGGCTACACCTTC.

This rearrangement joins TRBV27 to TRBJ1-1, with TRBD1 matching over 8 bases. V trimming: 4 bases; J trimming: 11 bases; junction bases outside the gene matches: 18. This CDR3 has 16 amino acids. Looked up from germline, CDR1 is MNHEY and CDR2 is SMNVEV (reference sequence). CDR3 residues: CASSSNFGQGGFGAFF. The CDR3, as DNA: TGTGCCAGCAGTTCCAATTTCGGACAGGGCGGGTTTGGGGCTTTCTTT.

The rearrangement uses TRBV7-7 and TRBJ2-5; D is ambiguous. Looked up from germline, CDR1 is SSHAT and CDR2 is FNYEAQ (reference sequence). With 1 base removed from V and 1 base from J, the gap between germline ends came to 4 bases. The CDR3 length is 13 residues. CDR3 protein: CASSLELQETQYF. For the CDR3, the DNA is TGTGCCAGCAGCTTAGAACTCCAAGAGACCCAGTACTTC.

This clone came up once. The chain joins TRBV10-1 to TRBJ1-2; possible D gene TRBD1, 6 bases. Germline CDR1 WNHNN, CDR2 SYGVQD (reference sequence). This CDR3 comprises 14 residues. V lost 5 bases, J lost 4 bases, and 14 bases lay in between. CDR3 protein: CASSNPDSPYGYTF. CDR3 DNA sequence: TGCGCCAGCAGTAATCCGGACAGCCCCTATGGCTACACCTTC.

This clone was detected a few times. V usage is TRBV4-1 and J usage is TRBJ2-7; D possibly corresponds to TRBD2 (5 bases). Trimming left V 4 bases short and J 5 bases short, with 15 bases between. The CDR3 length is 14 residues. CDR1 is MGHRA and CDR2 is YSYEKL in the germline V gene. The CDR3 here is CASSRVSGFDEQYF. CDR3 sequence (DNA): TGCGCCAGCAGCCGGGTTTCGGGGTTCGACGAGCAGTACTTC.

Only one count was recorded for this clone. The J gene is TRBJ2-5, the V gene TRBV13; TRBD1 matches at 8 bases. The CDR3 sequence is 15 residues long. In germline, CDR1 is PRHDT, CDR2 FYEKMQ (reference sequence). V gave up 5 bases and J gave up 1 base; unmatched junction bases: 6. CDR3 sequence: CASSRIGQGQETQYF. Written as DNA, the CDR3 is TGTGCCAGCAGCCGTATTGGACAGGGCCAAGAGACCCAGTACTTC.